The 8 T cell receptor beta chains reported below all come from one sample, sequenced in a study of T cell clonality in common variable immunodeficiency. The table came from immunoSEQ multiplex PCR; TCRdb's copy has only in-frame clones and leaves some out. The sample presents approximately 81,000 clones, none singletons. Material for sequencing was peripheral blood mononuclear cells. These receptors all stem from a person aged 18 to 75 in good health.

This clone was recorded at least ten times. Read sequence stops 3 residues before the CDR3 end, and the germline J gene provides the missing end. The rearrangement links TRBV7-9 to TRBJ2-1; unclear D gene. The germline gives CDR1 SEHNR, CDR2 FQNEAQ (reference sequence). Trimming cost V 5 bases and J 5 bases, with 13 bases left between them. CDR3 length: 14 residues. The sequenced part of the CDR3 DNA is TGTGCCAGCAGCAGGGCAACTCCGGACAATGAG. Protein product: CASSRATPDNE. The whole CDR3 sequence reads CASSRATPDNEQFF.

A word on this clone: Coverage ceases 3 residues before the CDR3 finishes, and the germline J gene fills in the end. This chain joins TRBV6-1 and TRBJ2-2, with D hard to call. This CDR3 comprises 14 residues. Germline-derived CDR1 and CDR2 are MNHNS and SASEGT. Incomplete CDR3 DNA: TGTGCCAGCAGTGAAGGATTGCTAGGAGAAAAG. Protein: CASSEGLLGEK. The CDR3 as a whole reads CASSEGLLGEKLFF.

This clone has a count of ten or more. The CDR3 is cut off 3 residues early in the read; its end comes from the germline J gene. This rearrangement joins TRBV7-8 to TRBJ2-7; weak D call: TRBD2 (7 bases). V was cut by 5 bases and J by 0 bases, with 17 bases left in between. This CDR3 has 16 residues. Looked up from germline, CDR1 is SGHVS and CDR2 is FQNEAQ. CDR3 bases read: TGTGCCAGCAGCGGGCTCGGGGGGCGGTACTCCTACGAG. Its translation: CASSGLGGRYSYE. The whole CDR3 region reads CASSGLGGRYSYEQYF.

This clone was observed many times. With the read ending 3 residues before the CDR3 end, the germline J gene is used to fill in that end. This sequence joins TRBV19 and TRBJ2-3, with 7 bases that match TRBD1. Germline V gives CDR1 LNHDA, CDR2 SQIVND (reference sequence). This CDR3 region has 13 residues. V lost 7 bases and J lost 3; bases outside the gene matches: 4. CDR3 DNA (partial): TGTGCCAGTACACGCAGGGGGACAGATACG. Translated, it gives CASTRRGTDT. The complete CDR3 protein is CASTRRGTDTQYF.

This clone was picked up many times. The DNA ends 3 residues before the CDR3 does, and the rest of the CDR3 is filled in from the germline J gene. This chain uses TRBV20-1 with TRBJ2-1; 13 bases are shared with TRBD2. The CDR3 sequence is 15 residues long. The ends lost 4 bases at V and 6 bases at J; junction bases unmatched: 6. Germline CDR1 reads DFQATT; CDR2 reads SNEGSKA (reference sequence). The sequenced part of the CDR3 DNA is TGCAGTGCTATGGGACTAGCGGGAACAACCAATGAG. This gives the protein CSAMGLAGTTNE. The CDR3 in full is CSAMGLAGTTNEQFF.

This clone was seen ten or more times. The CDR3 end falls 3 residues outside the read, so it is completed with the germline J gene. The chain has TRBV15 and TRBJ2-7; TRBD2 matches 8 bases. Trimming took 1 base from V and 5 from J; bases not matched to a gene: 13. The CDR3 runs to 17 residues. The germline V gene encodes CDR1 LNHNV and CDR2 YYDKDF (reference sequence). The part of the CDR3 DNA that was read is TGTGCCACCAGCAGAGTTACTAGCGGCAGAGGTTTCGACGAG. It translates to CATSRVTSGRGFDE. From start to end, the CDR3 is CATSRVTSGRGFDEQYF.

This clone has a count of ten or more. The read halts 3 residues ahead of the CDR3 end, with the missing end drawn from the germline J gene. V and J are TRBV20-1 and TRBJ2-3; D is possibly TRBD2 (6 bases). Trimming stripped 6 bases from V and 0 bases from J, with 16 bases between. The germline V gene has CDR1 DFQATT and CDR2 SNEGSKA (reference sequence). The CDR3 covers 15 residues. CDR3 DNA, as far as it was read: TGCAGTGCCCCTAGCGCAGAACGGAGCACAGATACG. It is translated as CSAPSAERSTDT. The CDR3 reads in full as CSAPSAERSTDTQYF.

Many counts were recorded for this clone. The read gets to within 3 residues of the CDR3 end, and the germline J gene fills in the rest. The chain recombines TRBV28 with TRBJ1-2; no firm D call. The CDR3 covers 13 residues. Trimming left V 3 bases short and J 6 bases short, with 11 bases between. CDR1 is MDHEN and CDR2 is SYDVKM in the germline V gene. The part of the CDR3 DNA that was read is TGTGCCAGCAGTTTTGGCCAGGAGCATGGC. It encodes CASSFGQEHG. The full CDR3 sequence reads CASSFGQEHGYTF.